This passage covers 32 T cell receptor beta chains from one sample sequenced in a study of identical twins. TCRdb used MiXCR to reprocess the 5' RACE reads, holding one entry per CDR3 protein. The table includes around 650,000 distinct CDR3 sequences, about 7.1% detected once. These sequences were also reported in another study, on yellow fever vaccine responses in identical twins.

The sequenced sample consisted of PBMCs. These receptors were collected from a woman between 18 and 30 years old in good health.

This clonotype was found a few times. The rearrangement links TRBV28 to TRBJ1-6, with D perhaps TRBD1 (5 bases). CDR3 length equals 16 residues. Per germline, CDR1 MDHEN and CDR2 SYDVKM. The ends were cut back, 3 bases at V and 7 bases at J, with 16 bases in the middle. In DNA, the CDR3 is TGTGCCAGCAGTTTCCCCCGGGGGGGAACGAATTCACCCCTCCACTTT. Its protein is CASSFPRGGTNSPLHF.

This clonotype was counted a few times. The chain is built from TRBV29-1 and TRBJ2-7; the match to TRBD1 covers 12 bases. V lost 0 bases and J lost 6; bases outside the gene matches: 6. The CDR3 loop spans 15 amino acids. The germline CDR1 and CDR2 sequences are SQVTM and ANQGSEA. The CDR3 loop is CSVEEGDRGLAEQYF. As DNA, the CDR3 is TGCAGCGTTGAAGAGGGGGACAGGGGGCTGGCCGAGCAGTACTTC.

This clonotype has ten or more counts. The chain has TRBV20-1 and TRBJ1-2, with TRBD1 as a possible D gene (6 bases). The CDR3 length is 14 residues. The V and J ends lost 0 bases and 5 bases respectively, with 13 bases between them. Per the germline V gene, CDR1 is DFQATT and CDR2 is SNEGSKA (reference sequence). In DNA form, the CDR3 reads TGCAGTGCTAGAGATTCCCGGGGGCTGTATGGCTACACCTTC. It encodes CSARDSRGLYGYTF.

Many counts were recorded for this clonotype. CDR3 amino acids: CASSLNRGGQETQYF. Here the CDR3 DNA reads TGTGCCAGCAGCTTGAACAGGGGTGGCCAAGAGACCCAGTACTTC. The V gene is TRBV7-6, the J gene TRBJ2-5, with 7 nucleotides matching TRBD1. This CDR3 is 15 amino acids long. Per germline, CDR1 SGHVS and CDR2 FNYEAQ. The V and J ends lost 3 bases and 1 base, in that order; junction bases with no gene match: 5. Variable domain in full (rest from reference TRBV7-6 and TRBJ2-5): GAGVSQSPRYKVTKRGQDVALRCDPISGHVSLYWYRQALGQGPEFLTYFNYEAQQDKSGLPNDRFSAERPEGSISTLTIQRTEQRDSAMYRCASSLNRGGQETQYFGPGTRLLVL.

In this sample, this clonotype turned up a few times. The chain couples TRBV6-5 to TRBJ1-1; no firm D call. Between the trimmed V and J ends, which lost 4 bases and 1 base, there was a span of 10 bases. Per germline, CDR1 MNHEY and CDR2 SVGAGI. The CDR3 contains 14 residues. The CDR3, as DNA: TGTGCCAGCAGTTTTGCCTCGGAGAACACTGAAGCTTTCTTT. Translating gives CASSFASENTEAFF.

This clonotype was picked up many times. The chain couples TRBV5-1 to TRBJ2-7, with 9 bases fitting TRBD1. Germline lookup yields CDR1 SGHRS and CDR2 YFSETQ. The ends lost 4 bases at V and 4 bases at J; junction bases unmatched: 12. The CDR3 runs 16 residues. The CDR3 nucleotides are TGCGCCAGCAGCACTCACCGGGACAGGGCTACATACGAGCAGTACTTC. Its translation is CASSTHRDRATYEQYF.

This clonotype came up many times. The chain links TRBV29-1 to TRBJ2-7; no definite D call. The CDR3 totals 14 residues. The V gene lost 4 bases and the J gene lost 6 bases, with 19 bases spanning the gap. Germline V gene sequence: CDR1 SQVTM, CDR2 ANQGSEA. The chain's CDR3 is CSVVRNLESSEQYF. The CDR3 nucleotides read TGCAGCGTTGTTCGGAACCTTGAAAGTTCCGAGCAGTACTTC.

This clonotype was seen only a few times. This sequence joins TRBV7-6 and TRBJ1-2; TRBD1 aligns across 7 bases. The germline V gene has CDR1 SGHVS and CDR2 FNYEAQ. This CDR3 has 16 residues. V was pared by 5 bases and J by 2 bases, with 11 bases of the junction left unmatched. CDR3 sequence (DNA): TGTGCCAGCAGCCCGCTCGGAGGGGGCTTAAACTATGGCTACACCTTC. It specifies CASSPLGGGLNYGYTF.

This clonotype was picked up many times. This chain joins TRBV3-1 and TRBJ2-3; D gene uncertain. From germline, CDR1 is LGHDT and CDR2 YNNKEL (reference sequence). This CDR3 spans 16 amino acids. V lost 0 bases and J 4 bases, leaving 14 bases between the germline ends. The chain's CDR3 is CASSQDFSPTADTQYF. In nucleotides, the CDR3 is TGTGCCAGCAGCCAAGATTTTAGCCCGACCGCAGATACGCAGTATTTT.

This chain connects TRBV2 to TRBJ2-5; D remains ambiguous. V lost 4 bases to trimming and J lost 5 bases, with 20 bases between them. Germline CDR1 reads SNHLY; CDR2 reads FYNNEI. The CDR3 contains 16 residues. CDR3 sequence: CASSGAGIDFVETQYF. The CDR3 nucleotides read TGTGCCAGCAGTGGAGCAGGCATAGATTTCGTGGAGACCCAGTACTTC. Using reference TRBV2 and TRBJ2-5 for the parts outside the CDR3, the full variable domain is EPEVTQTPSHQVTQMGQEVILRCVPISNHLYFYWYRQILGQKVEFLVSFYNNEISEKSEIFDDQFSVERPDGSNFTLKIRSTKLEDSAMYFCASSGAGIDFVETQYFGPGTRLLVL.

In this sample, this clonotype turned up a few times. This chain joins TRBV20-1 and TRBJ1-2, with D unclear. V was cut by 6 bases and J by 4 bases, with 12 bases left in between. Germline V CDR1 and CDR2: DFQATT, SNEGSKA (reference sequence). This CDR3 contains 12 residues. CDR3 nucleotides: TGCAGTGCGGACTATGCCATCTATGGCTACACCTTC. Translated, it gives CSADYAIYGYTF.

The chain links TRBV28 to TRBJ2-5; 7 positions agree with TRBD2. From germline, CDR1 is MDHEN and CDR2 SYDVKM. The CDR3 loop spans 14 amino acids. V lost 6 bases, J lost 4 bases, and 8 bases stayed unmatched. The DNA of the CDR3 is TGTGCCAGCAGCCCGCGAGCGGGGACAGAGACCCAGTACTTC. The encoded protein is CASSPRAGTETQYF.

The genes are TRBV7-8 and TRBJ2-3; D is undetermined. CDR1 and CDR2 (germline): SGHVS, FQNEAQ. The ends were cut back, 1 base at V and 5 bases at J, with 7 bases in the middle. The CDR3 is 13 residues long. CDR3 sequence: CASSLGAQDTQYF. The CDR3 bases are TGTGCCAGCAGCTTAGGGGCACAAGATACGCAGTATTTT.

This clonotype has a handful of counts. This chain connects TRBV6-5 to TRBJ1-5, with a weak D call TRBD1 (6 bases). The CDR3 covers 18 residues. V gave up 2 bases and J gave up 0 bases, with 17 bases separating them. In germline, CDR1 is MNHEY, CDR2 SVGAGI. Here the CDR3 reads CASSYRAPGDYSNQPQHF. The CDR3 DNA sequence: TGTGCCAGCAGTTACAGAGCCCCAGGGGACTATAGCAATCAGCCCCAGCATTTT.

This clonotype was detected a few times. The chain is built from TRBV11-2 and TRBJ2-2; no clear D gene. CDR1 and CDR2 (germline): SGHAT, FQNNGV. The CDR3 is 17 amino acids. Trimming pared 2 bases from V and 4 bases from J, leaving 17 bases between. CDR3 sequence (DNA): TGTGCCAGCAGCTTATCAAGGGCAGCTCCGTTCACCGGGGAGCTGTTTTTT. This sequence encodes CASSLSRAAPFTGELFF.

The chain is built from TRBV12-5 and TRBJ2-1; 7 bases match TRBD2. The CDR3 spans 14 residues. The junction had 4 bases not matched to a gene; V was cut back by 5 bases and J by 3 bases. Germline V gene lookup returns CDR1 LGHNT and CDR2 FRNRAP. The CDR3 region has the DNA TGTGCTAGTGGTCCCGGGGGGATCTACAATGAGCAGTTCTTC. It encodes CASGPGGIYNEQFF.

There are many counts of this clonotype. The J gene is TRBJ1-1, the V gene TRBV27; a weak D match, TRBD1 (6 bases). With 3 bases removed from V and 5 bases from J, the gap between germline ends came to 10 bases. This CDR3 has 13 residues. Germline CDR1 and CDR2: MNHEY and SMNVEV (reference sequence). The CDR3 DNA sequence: TGTGCCAGCAGTTTGAGGGGGGCGACTGAAGCTTTCTTT. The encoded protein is CASSLRGATEAFF.

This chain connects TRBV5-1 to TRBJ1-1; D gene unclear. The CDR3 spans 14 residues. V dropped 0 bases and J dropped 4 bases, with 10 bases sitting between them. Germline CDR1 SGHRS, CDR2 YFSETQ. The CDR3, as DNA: TGCGCCAGCAGCTTGGCCACGGATGGCACTGAAGCTTTCTTT. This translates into CASSLATDGTEAFF.

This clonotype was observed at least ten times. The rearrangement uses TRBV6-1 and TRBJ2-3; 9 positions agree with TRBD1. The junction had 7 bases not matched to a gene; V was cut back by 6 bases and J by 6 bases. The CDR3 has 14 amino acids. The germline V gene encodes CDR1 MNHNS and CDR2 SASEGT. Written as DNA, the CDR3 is TGTGCCAGCAGAAGGACAGGGGATGGGGATACGCAGTATTTT. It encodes CASRRTGDGDTQYF.

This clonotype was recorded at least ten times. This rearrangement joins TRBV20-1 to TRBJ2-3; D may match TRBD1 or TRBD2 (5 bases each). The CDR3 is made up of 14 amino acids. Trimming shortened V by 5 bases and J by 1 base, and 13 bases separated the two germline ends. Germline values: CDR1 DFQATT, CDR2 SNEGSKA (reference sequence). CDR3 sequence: CSAPGRKRTDTQYF. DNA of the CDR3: TGCAGTGCTCCGGGGCGCAAGCGCACAGATACGCAGTATTTT.

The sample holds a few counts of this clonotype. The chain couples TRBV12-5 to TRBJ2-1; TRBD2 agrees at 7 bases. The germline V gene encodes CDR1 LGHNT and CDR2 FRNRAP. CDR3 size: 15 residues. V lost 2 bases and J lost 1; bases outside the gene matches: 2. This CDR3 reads CASGLYGGSYNEQFF. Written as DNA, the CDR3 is TGTGCTAGTGGTTTGTACGGGGGGTCCTACAATGAGCAGTTCTTC. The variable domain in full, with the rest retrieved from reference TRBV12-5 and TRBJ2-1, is DARVTQTPRHKVTEMGQEVTMRCQPILGHNTVFWYRQTMMQGLELLAYFRNRAPLDDSGMPKDRFSAEMPDATLATLKIQPSEPRDSAVYFCASGLYGGSYNEQFFGPGTRLTVL.

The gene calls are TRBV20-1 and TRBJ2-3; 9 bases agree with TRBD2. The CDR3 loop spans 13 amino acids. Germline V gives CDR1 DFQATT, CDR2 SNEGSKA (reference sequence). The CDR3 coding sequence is TGCGGGACACGGCGGGAGGGCCCAGATACGCAGTATTTT. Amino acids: CGTRREGPDTQYF.

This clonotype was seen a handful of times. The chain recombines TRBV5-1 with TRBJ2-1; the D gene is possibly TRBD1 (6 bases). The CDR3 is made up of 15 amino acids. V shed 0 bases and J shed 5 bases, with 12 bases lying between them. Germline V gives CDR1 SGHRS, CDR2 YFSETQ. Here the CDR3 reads CASSLEGDSNNEQFF. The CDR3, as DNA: TGCGCCAGCAGCTTGGAGGGGGATTCAAACAATGAGCAGTTCTTC.

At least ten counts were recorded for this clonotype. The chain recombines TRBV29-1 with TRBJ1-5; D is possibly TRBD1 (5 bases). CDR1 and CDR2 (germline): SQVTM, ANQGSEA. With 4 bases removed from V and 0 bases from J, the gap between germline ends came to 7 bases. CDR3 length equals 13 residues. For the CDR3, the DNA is TGCAGCGTTGCAGGGAATAGCAATCAGCCCCAGCATTTT. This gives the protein CSVAGNSNQPQHF.

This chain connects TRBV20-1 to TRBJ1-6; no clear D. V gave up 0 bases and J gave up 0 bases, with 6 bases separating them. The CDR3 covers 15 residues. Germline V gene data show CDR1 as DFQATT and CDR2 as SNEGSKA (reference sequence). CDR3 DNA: TGCAGTGCTAGAGATGATAGCTCCTATAATTCACCCCTCCACTTT. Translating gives CSARDDSSYNSPLHF.

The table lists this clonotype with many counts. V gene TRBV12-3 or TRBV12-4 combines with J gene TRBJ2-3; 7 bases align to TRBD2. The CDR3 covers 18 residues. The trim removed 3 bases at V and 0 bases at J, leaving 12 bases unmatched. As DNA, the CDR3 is TGTGCCAGCAGTTTCCCCAGCGGGGTCCTCCTCAGCACAGATACGCAGTATTTT. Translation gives CASSFPSGVLLSTDTQYF.

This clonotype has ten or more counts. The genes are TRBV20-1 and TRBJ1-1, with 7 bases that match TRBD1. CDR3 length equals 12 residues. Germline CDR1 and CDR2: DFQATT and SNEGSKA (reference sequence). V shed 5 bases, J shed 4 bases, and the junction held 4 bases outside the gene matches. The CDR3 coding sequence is TGCAGTGCTGCAGGGGGGGTCACTGAAGCTTTCTTT. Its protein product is CSAAGGVTEAFF.

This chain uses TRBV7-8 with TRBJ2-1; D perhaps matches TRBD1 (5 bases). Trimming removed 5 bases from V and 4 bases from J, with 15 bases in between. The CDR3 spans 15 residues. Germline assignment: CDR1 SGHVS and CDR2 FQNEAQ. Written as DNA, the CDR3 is TGTGCCAGCAGCCCGGTGCAGGGCCTATACAATGAGCAGTTCTTC. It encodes CASSPVQGLYNEQFF.

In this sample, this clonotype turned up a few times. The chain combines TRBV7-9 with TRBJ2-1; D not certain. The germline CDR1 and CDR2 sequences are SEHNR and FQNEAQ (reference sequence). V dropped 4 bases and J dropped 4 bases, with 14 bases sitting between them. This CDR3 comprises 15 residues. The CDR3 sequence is CASSSNSIFYNEQFF. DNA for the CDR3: TGTGCCAGCAGCTCTAACAGTATCTTTTACAATGAGCAGTTCTTC.

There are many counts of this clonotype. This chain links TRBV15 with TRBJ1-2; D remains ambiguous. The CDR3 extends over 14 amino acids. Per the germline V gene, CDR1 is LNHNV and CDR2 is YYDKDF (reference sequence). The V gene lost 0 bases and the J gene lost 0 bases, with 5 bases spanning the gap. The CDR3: CATSRDEANYGYTF. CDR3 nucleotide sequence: TGTGCCACCAGCAGAGATGAAGCTAACTATGGCTACACCTTC.

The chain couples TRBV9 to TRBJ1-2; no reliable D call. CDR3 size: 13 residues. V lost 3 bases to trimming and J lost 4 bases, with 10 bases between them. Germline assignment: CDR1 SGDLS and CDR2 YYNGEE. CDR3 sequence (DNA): TGTGCCAGCAGCGCCGACCCCGGCTATGGCTACACCTTC. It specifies CASSADPGYGYTF.

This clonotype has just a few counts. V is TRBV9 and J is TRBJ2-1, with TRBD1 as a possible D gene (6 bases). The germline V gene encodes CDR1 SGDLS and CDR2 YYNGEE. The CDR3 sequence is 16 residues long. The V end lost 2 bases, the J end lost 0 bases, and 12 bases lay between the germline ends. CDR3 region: CASSVHRGSSYNEQFF. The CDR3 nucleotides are TGTGCCAGCAGCGTCCATAGGGGGAGCTCCTACAATGAGCAGTTCTTC. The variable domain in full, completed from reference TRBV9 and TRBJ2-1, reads DSGVTQTPKHLITATGQRVTLRCSPRSGDLSVYWYQQSLDQGLQFLIQYYNGEERAKGNILERFSAQQFPDLHSELNLSSLELGDSALYFCASSVHRGSSYNEQFFGPGTRLTVL.